A single sample gave rise to the 26 T cell receptor beta chains below, sequenced in a study of control samples from healthy donors and cancer patients (dated by TCRdb to 2020 to 2022). The library relied on the immunoSEQ multiplex PCR assay. This is the immuneACCESS table as TCRdb keeps it, with only in-frame sequences that have V and J called. A part of the clones is gone; compared with another copy, unresolved V genes explain less than half, and the rest is unexplained. The sample table records tens of thousands of clones; roughly 92% of these occur just once. The ten largest make up about a quarter of the sample. Specimen: PBMCs. Receptors originate from a woman aged 50 to 65 with head and neck cancer.

The V and J genes are TRBV5-1 and TRBJ2-3, with 10 bases identical to TRBD1. The germline CDR1 and CDR2 sequences are SGHRS and YFSETQ. V lost 2 bases to trimming and J lost 5 bases; unmatched junction nucleotides: 2. This CDR3 region has 14 residues. The CDR3 bases are TGCGCCAGCAGCTTCGGGACAGGGGAAGATACGCAGTATTTT. It yields the protein CASSFGTGEDTQYF.

The chain links TRBV2 to TRBJ2-1; 8 bases align to TRBD1. Germline V gives CDR1 SNHLY, CDR2 FYNNEI. The CDR3 covers 14 residues. After removal of 7 bases from V and 7 bases from J, the junction contained 9 bases not matched to a gene. The CDR3 reads CASTVGQARNEQFF. DNA for the CDR3: TGTGCCAGCACTGTGGGACAGGCGAGGAATGAGCAGTTCTTC. Full variable domain (remainder filled in from reference TRBV2 and TRBJ2-1): EPEVTQTPSHQVTQMGQEVILRCVPISNHLYFYWYRQILGQKVEFLVSFYNNEISEKSEIFDDQFSVERPDGSNFTLKIRSTKLEDSAMYFCASTVGQARNEQFFGPGTRLTVL.

The genes are TRBV28 and TRBJ1-1, with unresolved D. The CDR3 runs 11 residues. Deletions cut 5 bases from V and 5 bases from J, with 6 bases between. Germline CDR1 and CDR2: MDHEN and SYDVKM. In nucleotides, the CDR3 is TGTGCCAGCAGTGCAAATACTGAAGCTTTCTTT. Translated, it gives CASSANTEAFF.

The chain is built from TRBV12-5 and TRBJ2-7; TRBD1 might be the D (6 bases). The V and J ends lost 1 base and 1 base respectively, with 8 bases between them. The V gene's germline CDR1 is LGHNT and CDR2 FRNRAP. This CDR3 comprises 14 residues. The CDR3: CASGLGTGSYEQYF. The CDR3 nucleotides read TGTGCTAGTGGTTTGGGTACAGGGTCCTACGAGCAGTACTTC.

The chain is built from TRBV3-1 (or the pseudogene TRBV3-2) and TRBJ2-7; D is unclear. Trimming pared 0 bases from V and 5 bases from J, leaving 8 bases between. The CDR3 length is 13 residues. Per germline, CDR1 LGHDT and CDR2 YNNKEL (reference sequence). The CDR3 is CASSQEAWNEQYF. Here the CDR3 DNA reads TGTGCCAGCAGCCAAGAGGCGTGGAACGAGCAGTACTTC.

The gene calls are TRBV10-3 and TRBJ2-5; 9 bases align to TRBD2. From germline, CDR1 is ENHRY and CDR2 SYGVKD. The junction had 10 bases not matched to a gene; V was cut back by 6 bases and J by 2 bases. The CDR3 has 16 amino acids. CDR3 nucleotide sequence: TGTGCCATCAGGCCAATGGGCGGGAGGGGGCAAGAGACCCAGTACTTC. Protein product: CAIRPMGGRGQETQYF.

The rearrangement links TRBV28 to TRBJ1-5; D unclear. This CDR3 is 15 amino acids long. The germline V gene has CDR1 MDHEN and CDR2 SYDVKM. Trimming removed 6 bases at V and 0 bases at J, with 12 bases between. CDR3 bases: TGTGCCAGCAGGGCAGCCCTTTATAGCAATCAGCCCCAGCATTTT. This encodes CASRAALYSNQPQHF.

The V call is TRBV27, the J call TRBJ2-5; D is unresolved. Germline CDR1 is MNHEY and CDR2 is SMNVEV (reference sequence). The CDR3 is 14 residues long. Deletions cut 3 bases from V and 0 bases from J, with 8 bases between. The CDR3 DNA reads as TGTGCCAGCAGTTTCAGCCTCTACCAAGAGACCCAGTACTTC. Translated: CASSFSLYQETQYF.

The chain employs TRBV4-1 and TRBJ1-5, with TRBD1 matching over 7 bases. Losses at the gene ends were 3 bases for V and 0 bases for J; bases not matched to a gene: 11. Looked up from germline, CDR1 is MGHRA and CDR2 is YSYEKL. CDR3 size: 18 residues. CDR3 sequence (DNA): TGCGCCAGCAGCCACCGGGACAGCCTCCTCTATAGCAATCAGCCCCAGCATTTT. It translates to CASSHRDSLLYSNQPQHF.

This chain links TRBV18 with TRBJ1-6; TRBD1 is a possible D gene (6 bases). Per the germline V gene, CDR1 is KGHSH and CDR2 is LQKENI. The germline V and J ends were trimmed by 6 bases and 0 bases, with 21 bases remaining between them. This CDR3 comprises 19 residues. CDR3 bases: TGTGCCAGCTCGTCGGCTTTTGGGGGGCTGAGCTCCTATAATTCACCCCTCCACTTT. Protein product: CASSSAFGGLSSYNSPLHF.

With respect to this clone: The junction and the germline gene differ at one end; a read error may be behind it. The chain employs TRBV18 and TRBJ2-7, with TRBD1 as a possible D gene (6 bases). This CDR3 spans 13 amino acids. Germline-derived CDR1 and CDR2 are KGHSH and LQKENI. Written as DNA, the CDR3 is TGTGCCAGCGCACCAGGACAGACCTACGAGCAGTACTTC. This encodes CASAPGQTYEQYF. Full variable domain (remainder filled in from reference TRBV18 and TRBJ2-7): NAGVMQNPRHLVRRRGQEARLRCSPMKGHSHVYWYRQLPEEGLKFMVYLQKENIIDESGMPKERFSAEFPKEGPSILRIQQVVRGDSAAYFCASAPGQTYEQYFGPGTRLTVT.

V gene TRBV6-5 combines with J gene TRBJ1-2, with D possibly being TRBD1 (6 bases). V was cut by 0 bases and J by 9 bases, with 14 bases left in between. CDR1 is MNHEY and CDR2 is SVGAGI in the germline V gene. There are 14 residues in the CDR3. The CDR3 loop is CASSYSLGGGRYTF. CDR3 bases: TGTGCCAGCAGTTACTCTTTGGGGGGCGGGCGCTACACCTTC.

V gene TRBV2 combines with J gene TRBJ2-1; 10 nucleotides align to TRBD1. Germline trimming cut 6 bases from V and 3 bases from J; bases unmatched to any gene: 2. Per the germline V gene, CDR1 is SNHLY and CDR2 is FYNNEI. The CDR3 has 14 residues. The CDR3 protein is CASSGQGVYNEQFF. CDR3 coding DNA: TGTGCCAGCAGCGGACAGGGGGTCTACAATGAGCAGTTCTTC.

The chain is built from TRBV6-5 and TRBJ1-6, with 7 bases aligning to TRBD1. V trimming: 8 bases; J trimming: 2 bases; junction bases outside the gene matches: 3. The CDR3 totals 14 residues. The germline gives CDR1 MNHEY, CDR2 SVGAGI. CDR3 protein: CASLRGPYNSPLHF. The CDR3 coding sequence is TGTGCCAGCCTGAGGGGGCCCTATAATTCACCCCTCCACTTT.

The chain has TRBV11-2 and TRBJ2-5, with 8 nucleotides matching TRBD2. J lost 0 bases, V lost 5 bases, and 14 bases had no gene match. This CDR3 is built from 18 residues. The V gene's germline CDR1 is SGHAT and CDR2 FQNNGV. CDR3 nucleotides: TGTGCCAGCAGCCCGACCAAACGGGGGGGCCTGTACCAAGAGACCCAGTACTTC. It yields the protein CASSPTKRGGLYQETQYF.

The chain links TRBV19 to TRBJ2-6; TRBD1 aligns across 8 bases. Germline CDR1 reads LNHDA; CDR2 reads SQIVND (reference sequence). The J segment lost 3 bases and the V segment lost 6 bases, leaving 7 bases of the junction unmatched. CDR3 size: 16 residues. The CDR3 loop reads CASRNSGGSGANVLTF. The DNA for the CDR3 is TGTGCCAGTAGGAACTCAGGGGGCAGTGGGGCCAACGTCCTGACTTTC. Together with reference TRBV19 and TRBJ2-6, the CDR3 gives the full variable domain: DGGITQSPKYLFRKEGQNVTLSCEQNLNHDAMYWYRQDPGQGLRLIYYSQIVNDFQKGDIAEGYSVSREKKESFPLTVTSAQKNPTAFYLCASRNSGGSGANVLTFGAGSRLTVL.

The J gene is TRBJ1-2, the V gene TRBV28, with no clear D. This CDR3 has 13 residues. Germline CDR1 MDHEN, CDR2 SYDVKM. V was shortened by 5 bases and J by 2 bases, with 9 bases between the two germline ends. CDR3 amino acids: CASSRNSNYGYTF. CDR3 in DNA: TGTGCCAGCAGTCGAAACAGCAACTATGGCTACACCTTC.

The genes are TRBV11-2 and TRBJ1-2; D might be TRBD1 (6 bases). This CDR3 region has 12 residues. With 2 bases removed from V and 8 bases from J, the gap between germline ends came to 9 bases. From germline, CDR1 is SGHAT and CDR2 FQNNGV. The CDR3 DNA reads TGTGCCAGCAGCTTACAGGGGTTCGGCTACACCTTC. It yields the protein CASSLQGFGYTF.

The rearrangement links TRBV28 to TRBJ2-3; TRBD1 is a possible D gene (5 bases). The CDR3 length is 15 residues. Germline V gene data show CDR1 as MDHEN and CDR2 as SYDVKM. Deletions cut 3 bases from V and 6 bases from J, with 16 bases between. The CDR3 region has the DNA TGTGCCAGCAGTTTTGAGACAGACGGCATGGATACGCAGTATTTT. It is translated as CASSFETDGMDTQYF.

The CDR3 nucleotides read TGTGCCAGCAGCCCCCCAGAGAGGACGAACACTGAAGCTTTCTTT. It is translated as CASSPPERTNTEAFF. The V call is TRBV5-4, the J call TRBJ1-1; D unclear. This CDR3 region has 15 residues. In germline, CDR1 is SGHNT, CDR2 YYREEE (reference sequence). The ends were cut back, 4 bases at V and 1 base at J, with 14 bases in the middle.

This rearrangement joins TRBV10-3 to TRBJ2-1; no definite D call. V was shortened by 4 bases and J by 6 bases, with 7 bases between the two germline ends. Germline values: CDR1 ENHRY, CDR2 SYGVKD. This CDR3 has 12 amino acids. In DNA form, the CDR3 reads TGTGCCATCAGTGCGGTGCCCAATGAGCAGTTCTTC. As protein: CAISAVPNEQFF.

V gene TRBV30 combines with J gene TRBJ1-2; TRBD1 might be the D (5 bases). Germline-derived CDR1 and CDR2 are GTSNPN and SVGIG (reference sequence). This CDR3 has 15 residues. V lost 4 bases and J lost 8, with 23 bases in between. CDR3 DNA sequence: TGTGCCTGGACCGTCCGGGGGACCACCGTAGGAGGCTACACCTTC. Protein sequence: CAWTVRGTTVGGYTF. The full variable domain, completed using reference TRBV30 and TRBJ1-2, is SQTIHQWPATLVQPVGSPLSLECTVEGTSNPNLYWYRQAAGRGLQLLFYSVGIGQISSEVPQNLSASRPQDRQFILSSKKLLLSDSGFYLCAWTVRGTTVGGYTFGSGTRLTVV.

This clone was detected only once. The rearrangement uses TRBV21-1 and TRBJ1-2. TRBV21-1 is an annotated pseudogene. The CDR3 spans 16 residues. The CDR3 sequence is CASSIGTTRGKKGYTF. The CDR3 DNA follows: TGTGCCAGCAGCATCGGCACGACACGAGGGAAGAAAGGCTACACCTTC.

The gene calls are TRBV3-1 (or the pseudogene TRBV3-2) and TRBJ1-1; D is unclear. Germline CDR1 is LGHDT and CDR2 is YNNKEL (reference sequence). With 4 bases removed from V and 5 bases from J, the gap between germline ends came to 14 bases. The CDR3 length is 14 residues. CDR3 amino acids: CASSLRTLETEAFF. The DNA of the CDR3 is TGTGCCAGCAGCCTCCGGACCTTAGAGACTGAAGCTTTCTTT.

The chain employs TRBV7-2 and TRBJ1-1; tentative D call: TRBD1 (5 bases). Looked up from germline, CDR1 is SGHTA and CDR2 is FQGNSA. The CDR3 covers 14 residues. V was pared by 4 bases and J by 1 base, with 10 bases between. CDR3 in DNA: TGTGCCAGCAGCTGGGGACGGGGGAACACTGAAGCTTTCTTT. It is translated as CASSWGRGNTEAFF.

This clone has a single count. V is TRBV14 and J is TRBJ2-1; no clear D gene. Trimming shortened V by 1 base and J by 5 bases, and 6 bases separated the two germline ends. Germline V gene data show CDR1 as SGHDN and CDR2 as FVKESK. The CDR3 sequence is 13 residues long. CDR3 sequence reads: CASSQAGDNEQFF. The CDR3 nucleotides read TGTGCCAGCAGCCAAGCCGGAGACAATGAGCAGTTCTTC.